Below, 11 T cell receptor beta chains from the same sample are listed, as sequenced in a study of T-cell reconstitution after alpha-beta-depleted transplantation in children. This sample's TCRbeta library carried unique molecular identifier barcodes. Each CDR3 protein gets one entry after TCRdb re-called the PCR reads with MiXCR. The sample shows 670,000 or so distinct CDR3 sequences, around 13% of them seen only once. The sample here was PBMCs, taken before TCRalphabeta/CD19-depleted stem cell transplant. Receptors were obtained from a girl aged 2 to 9 with congenital amegakaryocytic thrombocytopenia, due to receive a stem cell transplant.

The rearrangement uses TRBV20-1 and TRBJ2-1; TRBD2 aligns across 13 bases. V dropped 4 bases and J dropped 8; count of bases not matched to a gene: 11. This CDR3 spans 16 amino acids. The germline V gene has CDR1 DFQATT and CDR2 SNEGSKA (reference sequence). The CDR3 coding sequence is TGCAGTGCTACGAGTAGGGGACTAGCGGGGAGGGATGAGCAGTTCTTC. Its translation: CSATSRGLAGRDEQFF.

This clonotype was observed at least ten times. The rearrangement joins TRBV20-1 to TRBJ2-1; no clear D. V lost 3 bases and J 5 bases, leaving 11 bases between the germline ends. Germline V CDR1 and CDR2: DFQATT, SNEGSKA (reference sequence). CDR3 length equals 13 residues. The CDR3 loop reads CSASRAFHNEQFF. CDR3 coding DNA: TGCAGTGCTAGCCGAGCTTTCCACAATGAGCAGTTCTTC.

This clonotype was observed at least ten times. This chain joins TRBV29-1 and TRBJ2-7; D remains ambiguous. The ends were cut back, 4 bases at V and 13 bases at J, with 11 bases in the middle. Germline-derived CDR1 and CDR2 are SQVTM and ANQGSEA. The CDR3 runs 9 residues. This chain's CDR3 is CSVVPSPYF. CDR3 coding DNA: TGCAGCGTTGTCCCCTCCCCCTACTTC.

This clonotype was observed at least ten times. V and J are TRBV11-2 and TRBJ2-3; D uncertain. V was trimmed by 5 bases and J by 2 bases, leaving 11 bases between them. CDR1 is SGHAT, CDR2 FQNNGV, per germline. The CDR3 contains 14 residues. CDR3 DNA: TGTGCCAGCAGCCTCGACACCCCCACAGATACGCAGTATTTT. Translating gives CASSLDTPTDTQYF.

V and J are TRBV20-1 and TRBJ1-3; D is undetermined. The CDR3 is made up of 13 amino acids. Looked up from germline, CDR1 is DFQATT and CDR2 is SNEGSKA (reference sequence). V was trimmed by 3 bases and J by 1 base, leaving 7 bases between them. In nucleotides, the CDR3 is TGCAGTGCTAGGGTCGAATCTGGAAACACCATATATTTT. Amino acid sequence: CSARVESGNTIYF.

CDR3 sequence reads: CASSGSSGLAEDSDTQYF. DNA of the CDR3: TGTGCCAGCAGCGGAAGCTCGGGACTAGCGGAGGATTCAGATACGCAGTATTTT. The rearrangement uses TRBV11-1 and TRBJ2-3, with TRBD2 identical over 11 bases. The CDR3 runs to 18 residues. V shed 5 bases and J 4 bases; nucleotides not matched to a gene: 14. The germline V gene encodes CDR1 SGHAT and CDR2 FQDESV (reference sequence).

The chain employs TRBV12-3 or TRBV12-4 and TRBJ2-5; TRBD1 or TRBD2 may be the D gene (5 bases each). CDR3 length equals 16 residues. V was trimmed by 5 bases and J by 2 bases, leaving 18 bases between them. CDR3 loop: CASSQDRDVLQETQYF. The CDR3 coding sequence is TGTGCCAGCAGTCAGGACCGGGACGTCCTACAAGAGACCCAGTACTTC.

V usage is TRBV12-3 or TRBV12-4 and J usage is TRBJ2-1; tentative D call: TRBD1 (5 bases). Trimming removed 5 bases from V and 0 bases from J, with 11 bases in between. The CDR3 extends over 15 amino acids. This CDR3 is CASSKGVSSYNEQFF. CDR3 DNA sequence: TGTGCCAGCAGTAAAGGGGTTAGCTCCTACAATGAGCAGTTCTTC.

Only a few counts were recorded for this clonotype. This chain joins TRBV18 and TRBJ2-7; possible D gene TRBD1, 6 bases. CDR3 length: 13 residues. Germline V gene data show CDR1 as KGHSH and CDR2 as LQKENI. The V end was cut by 5 bases, the J end by 7 bases, with 15 bases between. CDR3 bases: TGTGCCAGCTCATCATCACAGGGACAAGAGCAGTACTTC. The encoded protein is CASSSSQGQEQYF.

V gene TRBV11-2 combines with J gene TRBJ2-4; TRBD2 matches 7 bases. Trimming cost V 3 bases and J 0 bases; bases outside gene matches: 5. This CDR3 contains 16 residues. Germline V gene sequence: CDR1 SGHAT, CDR2 FQNNGV. The DNA of the CDR3 is TGTGCCAGCAGCTTCACTAGCGCCGTAGCCAAAAACATTCAGTACTTC. Its protein product is CASSFTSAVAKNIQYF.

The CDR3 coding sequence is TGCGCCAGCAGCCCTGCCCTGGCGGCTCTAACGGAGCAGTACTTC. This sequence encodes CASSPALAALTEQYF. The chain carries TRBV5-1 and TRBJ2-7; D uncertain. CDR3 size: 15 residues. Trimming pared 4 bases from V and 7 bases from J, leaving 21 bases between. Germline lookup yields CDR1 SGHRS and CDR2 YFSETQ.